The clone carrying this TCR beta chain was observed at least ten times. Germline V gene data show CDR1 as SGHKS and CDR2 as YYEKEE (reference sequence). V dropped 0 bases and J dropped 2 bases, with 11 bases sitting between them. This CDR3 comprises 15 residues. The data stem from a study of blood T cells in healthy people across ages. For the second PCR, which ran for 7 to 11 cycles, a sample-barcoded 5' primer and a J-beta primer mix were used. TCRdb re-analysed the 5' RACE reads in MiXCR, keeping a single row per CDR3 protein. The table lists about 930,000 distinct CDR3 sequences, 25% to 30% of them singletons. These data are also associated with another study on T cells of mothers and their children. That source notes: During the second PCR, the M1S primer introduced sample barcodes along with 2-4 random nucleotides. Every mother produced more than 10 million TCR beta CDR3 reads, whereas every child provided about 3 million. Mothers and children who were related shared slightly more overlap than unrelated pairs, but not significantly more.

V and J are TRBV5-5 and TRBJ2-5; tentatively, D is TRBD2 (6 bases). The sequencing sample was made of blood. The sequence derives from a woman aged 40 to 49 in good health. The CDR3 loop reads CASSLDGGDQETQYF. The DNA of the CDR3 is TGTGCCAGCAGCTTGGACGGGGGAGATCAAGAGACCCAGTACTTC. The full variable domain, its missing parts supplied by reference TRBV5-5 and TRBJ2-5, is DAGVTQSPTHLIKTRGQQVTLRCSPISGHKSVSWYQQVLGQGPQFIFQYYEKEERGRGNFPDRFSARQFPNYSSELNVNALLLGDSALYLCASSLDGGDQETQYFGPGTRLLVL.